These 18 T cell receptor beta chains were sequenced from one sample in a study of cytomegalovirus exposure and HLA in healthy donors. PCR primers comprised 60 Vbeta and 13 Jbeta primers. Measured with immunoSEQ multiplex PCR; TCRdb has only the in-frame clones, and not every one. The sample contains approximately 160,000 clones, around 80% of which appear only once. What was sequenced was PBMCs. The origin of the receptors is a woman in her forties or fifties in good health and CMV-seropositive.

The genes are TRBV18 and TRBJ1-4; a possible D gene is TRBD1 (6 bases). V lost 1 base and J lost 2, with 11 bases in between. CDR3 length: 16 amino acids. Germline V CDR1 and CDR2: KGHSH, LQKENI. CDR3 in DNA: TGTGCCAGCTCACCACTCAGGGGATCGACTAATGAAAAACTGTTTTTT. Its translation is CASSPLRGSTNEKLFF.

This chain connects TRBV7-8 to TRBJ1-2; D possibly corresponds to TRBD1 (6 bases). V dropped 5 bases and J dropped 4 bases, with 11 bases sitting between them. The CDR3 consists of 13 residues. The V gene's germline CDR1 is SGHVS and CDR2 FQNEAQ. CDR3 loop: CASSPGQSYGYTF. The CDR3 DNA reads as TGTGCCAGCAGCCCCGGACAGTCCTATGGCTACACCTTC.

The V call is TRBV6-1, the J call TRBJ2-3, with D unclear. There are 11 residues in the CDR3. Trimming left V 3 bases short and J 8 bases short, with 6 bases between. The germline V gene encodes CDR1 MNHNS and CDR2 SASEGT. CDR3 nucleotides: TGTGCCAGCAGTGAGCCAGTTACGCAGTATTTT. It specifies CASSEPVTQYF.

The CDR3 nucleotides are TGTGCCAGTACCCCTAGCGGGGGTTCCTACGAGCAGTACTTC. This sequence encodes CASTPSGGSYEQYF. The chain is built from TRBV6-1 and TRBJ2-7; 10 bases are a match to TRBD2. V gave up 9 bases and J gave up 1 base; unmatched junction bases: 6. Germline V lookup: CDR1 MNHNS, CDR2 SASEGT. CDR3 length: 14 amino acids.

The CDR3 nucleotides are TGTGCCAGCAGTTACTACCCTCGAGGGTCTGGAAACACCATATATTTT. This translates into CASSYYPRGSGNTIYF. V gene TRBV6-6 combines with J gene TRBJ1-3, with unresolved D. Germline V CDR1 and CDR2: MNHNY, SVGAGI (reference sequence). This CDR3 has 16 amino acids. With 1 base removed from V and 1 base from J, the gap between germline ends came to 11 bases.

The gene calls are TRBV10-3 and TRBJ1-5, with D unclear. The germline CDR1 and CDR2 sequences are ENHRY and SYGVKD. CDR3 length: 14 residues. The germline V and J ends were trimmed by 0 bases and 0 bases, with 3 bases remaining between them. The CDR3 here is CAISESLSNQPQHF. In DNA form, the CDR3 reads TGTGCCATCAGTGAGTCTCTTAGCAATCAGCCCCAGCATTTT.

This clone appeared a few times. The chain joins TRBV30 to TRBJ1-2; tentatively, D is TRBD1 (5 bases). The CDR3 spans 14 residues. V lost 0 bases and J 7 bases, leaving 15 bases between the germline ends. CDR1 is GTSNPN, CDR2 SVGIG, per germline (reference sequence). For the CDR3, the DNA is TGTGCCTGGAGTGTAGCAGGGTTTTTATCTGGCTACACCTTC. Amino acids: CAWSVAGFLSGYTF.

The chain employs TRBV7-9 and TRBJ1-4, with a tentative D call TRBD1 (5 bases). CDR3 size: 14 residues. Between the trimmed V and J ends, which lost 4 bases and 0 bases, there was a span of 6 bases. Germline loops: CDR1 SEHNR, CDR2 FQNEAQ (reference sequence). Written as DNA, the CDR3 is TGTGCCAGCAGCTCGGGGGCAACTAATGAAAAACTGTTTTTT. Translated, it gives CASSSGATNEKLFF.

V and J are TRBV11-1 and TRBJ2-7; the D is unclear. Trimming took 5 bases from V and 3 from J, leaving 11 bases between them. From germline, CDR1 is SGHAT and CDR2 FQDESV (reference sequence). CDR3 length equals 13 residues. The chain's CDR3 is CASSLGRLYEQYF. CDR3 nucleotide sequence: TGTGCCAGCAGCCTCGGCAGGCTCTACGAGCAGTACTTC. The full variable domain, rest sourced from reference TRBV11-1 and TRBJ2-7, is EAEVAQSPRYKITEKSQAVAFWCDPISGHATLYWYRQILGQGPELLVQFQDESVVDDSQLPKDRFSAERLKGVDSTLKIQPAELGDSAMYLCASSLGRLYEQYFGPGTRLTVT.

There are a few counts of this clone. The chain is built from TRBV15 and TRBJ1-3; D is unresolved. This CDR3 is built from 13 residues. Between the trimmed V and J ends, which lost 8 bases and 1 base, there was a span of 9 bases. Germline V gene lookup returns CDR1 LNHNV and CDR2 YYDKDF (reference sequence). The CDR3 DNA reads as TGTGCCACCCGACTTAATTCTGGAAACACCATATATTTT. Encoded protein: CATRLNSGNTIYF.

The chain couples TRBV6-1 to TRBJ2-3; unclear D gene. The length of the CDR3 is 15 residues. Trimming shortened V by 2 bases and J by 2 bases, and 11 bases separated the two germline ends. Germline V gene data show CDR1 as MNHNS and CDR2 as SASEGT. The CDR3 sequence is CASSEMGADTDTQYF. The DNA for the CDR3 is TGTGCCAGCAGTGAAATGGGCGCTGACACAGATACGCAGTATTTT.

DNA of the CDR3: TGTGCCAGCAGCCCCCGGGGGTCCTTCACAGATACGCAGTATTTT. It is translated as CASSPRGSFTDTQYF. The V call is TRBV5-4, the J call TRBJ2-3; maybe TRBD2 (6 bases). The CDR3 totals 15 residues. The germline CDR1 and CDR2 sequences are SGHNT and YYREEE (reference sequence). With 4 bases removed from V and 2 bases from J, the gap between germline ends came to 14 bases.

This clone was recorded once. The chain is built from TRBV27 and TRBJ2-1, with TRBD1 matching 10 bases. Germline-derived CDR1 and CDR2 are MNHEY and SMNVEV (reference sequence). The CDR3 length is 16 residues. With 6 bases clipped from V and 3 bases from J, the junction kept 8 bases outside the gene matches. CDR3 sequence reads: CASSRDRGQLYNEQFF. Written as DNA, the CDR3 is TGTGCCAGCAGCCGGGACAGGGGTCAACTCTACAATGAGCAGTTCTTC.

This clone was seen only once. The chain is built from TRBV4-1 and TRBJ2-1; 8 nucleotides align to TRBD1. CDR1 is MGHRA and CDR2 is YSYEKL in the germline V gene. This CDR3 contains 14 residues. V lost 2 bases, J lost 9 bases, and 6 bases stayed unmatched. The CDR3 DNA follows: TGCGCCAGCAGCCAACAGGGGGCTAGCAGTGAGCAGTTCTTC. It codes for CASSQQGASSEQFF.

The genes are TRBV6-1 and TRBJ1-5, with a tentative D call TRBD1 (5 bases). CDR1 MNHNS and CDR2 SASEGT come from the germline V gene. The CDR3 loop spans 12 amino acids. V lost 5 bases, J lost 7 bases, and 9 bases lay in between. The CDR3 here is CASSLGGQPQHF. CDR3 coding DNA: TGTGCCAGCAGTCTGGGGGGGCAGCCCCAGCATTTT.

A word on this clone: One junction end does not reproduce the germline sequence, and a read error may be involved. The chain joins TRBV7-9 to TRBJ1-4, with TRBD1 as a possible D gene (5 bases). From germline, CDR1 is SEHNR and CDR2 FQNEAQ (reference sequence). The CDR3 has 11 amino acids. As DNA, the CDR3 is TGTGCCAGCAGCCCCGGACACCACCTGTCTTTT. Its protein product is CASSPGHHLSF.

The V gene is TRBV5-6, the J gene TRBJ1-1; perhaps TRBD1 as D (6 bases). The CDR3 is 13 residues long. V lost 5 bases and J 1 base, leaving 9 bases between the germline ends. Per germline, CDR1 SGHDT and CDR2 YYEEEE. The CDR3 nucleotides are TGTGCCAGCAGGGACAGCTGGAACACTGAAGCTTTCTTT. Its translation is CASRDSWNTEAFF.

V is TRBV29-1 and J is TRBJ2-2; 8 bases fit TRBD2. V dropped 4 bases and J dropped 4; count of bases not matched to a gene: 8. CDR1 is SQVTM and CDR2 is ANQGSEA in the germline V gene. The CDR3 covers 15 residues. The CDR3 DNA sequence: TGCAGCGTTGTTGGGCGGGGGGCCTCCACCGGGGAGCTGTTTTTT. The encoded protein is CSVVGRGASTGELFF.